This TCR beta chain was identified during a study of blood T cell repertoires in COVID-19. Overall study context: PBMCs, B-cell-depleted T cells, or T cells were the source of the cDNA or gDNA that made up the material.

This clone was found a few times. V dropped 2 bases and J dropped 3; count of bases not matched to a gene: 10. The CDR3 runs 17 residues. Germline CDR1 SGDLS, CDR2 YYNGEE. Only in-frame clones appear in the TCRdb table, and some are missing; sequencing was by immunoSEQ multiplex PCR. The sample shows under 150,000 clones, 80% to 90% of them seen only once. Material for sequencing was peripheral blood. The rearrangement joins TRBV9 to TRBJ2-3; TRBD2 matches at 9 bases. The sequence was obtained from a human donor in a cohort sampled during active COVID-19. The CDR3 region has the DNA TGTGCCAGCAGCGTCAGAGGGGTTAGCGGGGGAACAGATACGCAGTATTTT. Translated, it gives CASSVRGVSGGTDTQYF.